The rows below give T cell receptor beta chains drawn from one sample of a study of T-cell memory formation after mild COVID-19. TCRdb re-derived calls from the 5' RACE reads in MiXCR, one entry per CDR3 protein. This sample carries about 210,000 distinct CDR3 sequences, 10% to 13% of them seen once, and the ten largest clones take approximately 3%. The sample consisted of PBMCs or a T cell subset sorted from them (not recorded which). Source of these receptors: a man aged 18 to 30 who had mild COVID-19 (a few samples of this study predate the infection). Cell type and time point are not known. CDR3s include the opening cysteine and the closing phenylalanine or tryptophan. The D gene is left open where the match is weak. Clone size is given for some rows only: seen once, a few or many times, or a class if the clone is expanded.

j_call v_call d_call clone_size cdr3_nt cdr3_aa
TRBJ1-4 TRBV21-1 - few TGTGCCATACCGGGACCCGGGAGTGAAAAACTGTTTTTT CAIPGPGSEKLFF
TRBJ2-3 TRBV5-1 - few TGCGCCAGCAGCGGAGCCAGGGGTCGGTCAGATACGCAGTATTTT CASSGARGRSDTQYF
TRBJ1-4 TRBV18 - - TGTGCCAGCTCACTACGGGGAGGTGCCTTCACTAATGAAAAACTGTTTTTT CASSLRGGAFTNEKLFF
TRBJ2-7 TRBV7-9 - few TGTGCCAGCAGCTTAGCGCTGGGTGTACCCTACGAGCAGTACTTC CASSLALGVPYEQYF
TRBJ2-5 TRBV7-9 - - TGTGCCAGCAGCTTTTTTAGACTGCGAGGGGGCGCGGGACACAGGGGAGAGACCCAGTACTTC CASSFFRLRGGAGHRGETQYF
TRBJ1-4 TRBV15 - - TGTGCCACCAGCAGAGAGGGGGCAGGCGATGAAAAACTGTTTTTT CATSREGAGDEKLFF
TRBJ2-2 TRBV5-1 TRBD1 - TGCGCCAGCAGCCCGGGACAGGGGGCCACCGGGGAGCTGTTTTTT CASSPGQGATGELFF
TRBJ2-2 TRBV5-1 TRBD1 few TGCGCCAGCAGCCGAGGACAGGGGATAACCGGGGAGCTGTTTTTT CASSRGQGITGELFF
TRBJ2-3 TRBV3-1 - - TGTGCCAGCAGCCCTGGAGGTTGGGGGGCCGGCGGGTCGCAGTATTTT CASSPGGWGAGGSQYF
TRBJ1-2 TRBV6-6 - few TGTGCCAGCAGCTCTACCTCCAGACAGGCTAACTATGGCTACACCTTC CASSSTSRQANYGYTF
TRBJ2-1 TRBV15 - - TGTGCCACCGTACCGACGGACTCACTCCACAATGAGCAGTTCTTC CATVPTDSLHNEQFF
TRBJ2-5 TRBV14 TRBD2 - TGTGCCAGCAGTCCGGAGACCGGGACTAGCTATCGGGAGACCCAGTACTTC CASSPETGTSYRETQYF
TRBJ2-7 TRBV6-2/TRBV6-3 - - TGTGCCAGCAGTTCGCAAACTGGGTATCCCCCCTACGAGCAGTACTTC CASSSQTGYPPYEQYF
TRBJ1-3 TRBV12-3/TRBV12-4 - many TGTGCCAGCAGTTTAAGGGCGCCCGGAAACACCATATATTTT CASSLRAPGNTIYF
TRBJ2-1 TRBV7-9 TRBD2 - TGTGCCAGCAGCTTAGGGACTAGCGGGAGTCGGAACTACAATGAGCAGTTCTTC CASSLGTSGSRNYNEQFF
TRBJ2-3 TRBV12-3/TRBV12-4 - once TGTGCCAGCGTTGTGGGGGTCTCAGATACGCAGTATTTT CASVVGVSDTQYF
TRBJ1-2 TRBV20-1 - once TGCAGTGCTAGTGACAGCCTTAACTATGGCTACACCTTC CSASDSLNYGYTF
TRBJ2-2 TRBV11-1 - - TGTGCCAGCAGCTTAGCGCTCACAGTTAACACCGGGGAGCTGTTTTTT CASSLALTVNTGELFF
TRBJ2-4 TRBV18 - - TGTGCCAGCTCGCGTACCGGGACAACCCCGTACTTC CASSRTGTTPYF
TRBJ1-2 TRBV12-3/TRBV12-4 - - TGTGCCAGCAGGTTGGGGGGCAGCTATGGCTACACCTTC CASRLGGSYGYTF
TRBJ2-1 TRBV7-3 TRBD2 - TGTGCCAGCAGCTTGGGGACTAGCGGGGGCCCCTCCTACAATGAGCAGTTCTTC CASSLGTSGGPSYNEQFF
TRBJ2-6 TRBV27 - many TGTGCCAGCAGCACTTACGGGCGATCTGGGGCCAACGTCCTGACTTTC CASSTYGRSGANVLTF
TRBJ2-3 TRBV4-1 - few TGCGCCAGCAGCCAAGATAGGCCAGGCTGGGCAGATACGCAGTATTTT CASSQDRPGWADTQYF
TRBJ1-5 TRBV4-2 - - TGTGCCAGCAGCCAAGGGTCAGGGTTTAGCAATCAGCCCCAGCATTTT CASSQGSGFSNQPQHF
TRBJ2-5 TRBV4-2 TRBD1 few TGTGCCAGCAGCCAAGAGCCGGGACAGGATGGCGAGACCCAGTACTTC CASSQEPGQDGETQYF
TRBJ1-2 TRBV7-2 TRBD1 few TGTGCCAGCAGCTCCACCCTCAGACAGGGGGGCTATGGCTACACCTTC CASSSTLRQGGYGYTF
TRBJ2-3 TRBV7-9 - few TGTGCCAGCAGCGTCCAGGGCGACTCAGATACGCAGTATTTT CASSVQGDSDTQYF
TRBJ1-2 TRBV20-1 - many TGCAGTGCTAGCGCCCTGGGGGGGATCTATGGCTACACCTTC CSASALGGIYGYTF
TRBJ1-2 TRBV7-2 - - TGTGCCAGCAGCATCCGCTATGGCTACACCTTC CASSIRYGYTF
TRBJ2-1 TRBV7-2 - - TGTGCCAGCAGGGGGCGGGGCTACTACAATGAGCAGTTCTTC CASRGRGYYNEQFF
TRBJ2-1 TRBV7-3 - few TGTGCCAGCAGCGTTGACAGGACCTCCTACAATGAGCAGTTCTTC CASSVDRTSYNEQFF
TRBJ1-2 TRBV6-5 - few TGTGCCAGCAGTTACCTACGCAGGGACTATGGCTACACCTTC CASSYLRRDYGYTF
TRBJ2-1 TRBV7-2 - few TGTGCCAGCAGCTCCATCGGGACACAACAGTTCTTC CASSSIGTQQFF
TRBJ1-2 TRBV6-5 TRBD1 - TGTGCCAGCAGCCGACAGGGAGGAGGCTACACCTTC CASSRQGGGYTF
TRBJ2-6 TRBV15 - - TGTGCCACCAGCAAAGAAGGTCGAAGTGGGGCCAACGTCCTGACTTTC CATSKEGRSGANVLTF
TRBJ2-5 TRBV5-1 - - TGCGCCAGCAGCTTAAACCTGGCAGGGGAAGAAGAGACCCAGTACTTC CASSLNLAGEEETQYF
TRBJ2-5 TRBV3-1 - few TGTGCCAGCAGCCGTTGGCAGGACGGGGAGACCCAGTACTTC CASSRWQDGETQYF
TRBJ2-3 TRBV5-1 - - TGCGCCAGCAGCTTGGGGTCGGGGCCAGCCACAGATACGCAGTATTTT CASSLGSGPATDTQYF
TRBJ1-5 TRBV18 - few TGTGCCAGCTCACTGGGACCAAGGGAGCCCCAGCATTTT CASSLGPREPQHF
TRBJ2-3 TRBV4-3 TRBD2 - TGCGCCAGCAGCCAAGACAGCGGGCGGGGGAGCACAGATACGCAGTATTTT CASSQDSGRGSTDTQYF
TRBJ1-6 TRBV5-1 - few TGCGCCAGCAGCCTACTCCCCCCAGGGGCTAATTCACCCCTCCACTTT CASSLLPPGANSPLHF
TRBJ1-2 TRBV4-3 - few TGCGCCAGCAGCCAAGGGACGGACGACTATGGCTACACCTTC CASSQGTDDYGYTF
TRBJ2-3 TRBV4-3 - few TGCGCCAGCAGCCAAGCAGTGACGGGCAGGGGTTTTATAGATACGCAGTATTTT CASSQAVTGRGFIDTQYF
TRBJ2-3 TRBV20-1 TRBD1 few TGCAGTGCTAGTCCAGGGGGAACTAGCACAGATACGCAGTATTTT CSASPGGTSTDTQYF
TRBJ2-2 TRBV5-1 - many TGCGCCAGCAGCTTTGTCGGGGGCGACACCGGGGAGCTGTTTTTT CASSFVGGDTGELFF
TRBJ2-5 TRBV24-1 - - TGTGCCACCAGTGATTTACGTACGATAGACCTCGGAGAGACCCAGTACTTC CATSDLRTIDLGETQYF
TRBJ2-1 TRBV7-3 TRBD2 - TGTGCCAGCAGCCCCCGGGGTAGCGGGGGGGGTGAGCAGTTCTTC CASSPRGSGGGEQFF
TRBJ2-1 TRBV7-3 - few TGTGCCAGCACCAAACAGGCCGGCAATGAGCAGTTCTTC CASTKQAGNEQFF
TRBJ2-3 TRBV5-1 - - TGCGCCAGCAGCTCCTCGGGGCTAGCCCTCACAGATACGCAGTATTTT CASSSSGLALTDTQYF
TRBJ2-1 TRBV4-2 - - TGTGCCAGCAGCCAAAGAGTGGGGCTCAATGAGCAGTTCTTC CASSQRVGLNEQFF
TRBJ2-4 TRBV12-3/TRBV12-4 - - TGTGCCAGCAGTTTAGGCCCCGGGGACATTCAGTACTTC CASSLGPGDIQYF